This paragraph reports one T cell receptor beta chain. TCRdb's copy holds only in-frame clones and misses some; the assay was immunoSEQ multiplex PCR. This sample carries roughly 76,000 clones, about 95% of them seen once, and the ten largest clones take around 6.4%. These data are taken from a study of control samples from healthy donors and cancer patients. The TCR sequence derives from a middle-aged woman in good health. Source material: blood.

Here the CDR3 DNA reads TGTGCCAGCAGCTTACTAGGACTAGCGGGAGAGGAGCAGTTCTTC. Its translation is CASSLLGLAGEEQFF. This chain uses TRBV7-2 with TRBJ2-1; 13 bases are a match to TRBD2. This CDR3 has 15 amino acids. Germline CDR1 and CDR2: SGHTA and FQGNSA. The V segment lost 2 bases and the J segment 10 bases; nucleotides outside the gene matches: 5.